Below, one TCR beta chain is given with its context. No per-base quality is available; no much larger clone lies one base away. This entry is derived from a study of tumor-infiltrating T cells and Merkel cell polyomavirus (dated by TCRdb to between 2016 and 2019). At the level of the whole study: CD8+ T cells specific for the Merkel cell polyomavirus KLL epitope were examined in Merkel cell carcinoma patients. Of all the tumor samples in the study, one was a frozen nodal tumor digest and another was a flash-frozen core biopsy of a metastasis. Sorted samples averaged approximately 680 cells from blood (range about 350-8,000) and just under 6,000 cells from TIL (range roughly 1,800-13,000). Patients presented at varying disease stages and were followed for a median of roughly 2.6 years, with a range of 1. Patients received varied, non-standardized therapies including chemotherapy, radiation and immunotherapies. TRB sequencing covered KLL-tetramer-sorted cells from blood or tumor-infiltrating lymphocytes in approximately 15 samples, plus 12 matched whole-tumor samples. Study-wide conclusions, independent of this receptor: KLL-specific TRB repertoires proved diverse and largely private: among 410 or so unique sequences, only one clonotype was public, and two patients shared that clonotype. A significant MCC-specific survival advantage (P = 0.0051) was associated with tumors having more unique KLL-specific clonotypes (roughly 5-110 vs 0-3). A higher intratumoral fraction of KLL-specific T cells (about 1.8-18% versus roughly 0-0.15%) was associated with significantly improved MCC-specific survival. Because only a single viral epitope was studied, T cells directed against other Merkel cell polyomavirus epitopes were not captured. One limitation of the study is the small sample size (n of about twelve patients).

Libraries were constructed by the immunoSEQ multiplex PCR assay. Adaptive Biotechnologies (Seattle, WA) carried out the genomic DNA extraction, TRB sequencing and normalization. In the original analysis: A TRB sequence was counted as a tetramer-positive clonotype only if the sequence had an estimated two or more genomes. Clonality was calculated as one minus the Shannon entropy of productive TRB sequences, normalized by log2 of unique productive sequences. KLL-specific clonotypes in tumors were found by matching TCRbeta CDR3 amino acid sequences to the sequences from the tetramer-sorted sample of each patient. The clones in this table, taken by TCRdb from immuneACCESS, are in-frame only. Not every clone is retained; where verified, under half of the shortfall comes from an unresolved V gene, and the cause of the rest is unknown. Clonal size and the V and J genes are those of that table, whereas D and trimming came from the DNA. The sample has 1,000 or so clones on record, 70% to 90% of them singletons. Approximately 20% of the sample comes from the top ten.

All patients' tumors stained robustly positive for Merkel cell polyomavirus Large T antigen by immunohistochemistry. The study included 11 to 12 Merkel cell carcinoma patients whose blood and/or cultured TIL contained robust KLL-tetramer+ populations exceeding 0.04% of CD8+ T cells. Every patient was Caucasian, and patient ages had a median of roughly 66 years and ranged from about 50 to 85 years. At least 1.9 million cells were stained with anti-CD8 PE antibody, a KLL APC tetramer and 7-AAD viability dye. Peripheral blood mononuclear cells were isolated from heparinized blood by Ficoll preparation and were cryopreserved. Cells that were tetramer-positive and CD8-high were sorted on a FACSAriaII and then flash frozen. After removal of 4 bases from V and 4 bases from J, the junction retains 0 bases not matched to a gene. CDR1 and CDR2, per the germline V gene, are SGHVS and FNYEAQ. The CDR3 holds 13 amino acids from the cysteine to the phenylalanine. Only the CDR3 DNA stays, 39 bases, in frame from base 1.

The clonotype comes from a man aged 60-69 years with Merkel cell carcinoma. The sample was Merkel cell polyomavirus peptide tetramer+ CD8+ T cells sorted from blood. Sample cell subset or site, as interpreted from the label and publication: CD8+ T cells binding a tetramer loaded with the MCPyV common T-antigen KLL epitope. The V and J genes are TRBV7-6 and TRBJ1-1; 10 central nucleotides agree with TRBD1. The CDR3 reads as follows: CASSWTGGTEAFF. The sequence in DNA is TGTGCCAGCAGCTGGACAGGGGGCACTGAAGCTTTCTTT.